One and the same sample provided the 19 T cell receptor beta chains below, sequenced in a study of vaccination and CD4 T cells after COVID-19. The treatment here: roughly ten-day PBMC culture with coronavirus spike peptide pools or control peptides (ViraFEST assay). CD4+ T cells that had been cultured provided DNA sequenced with the Oncomine TCR Beta short-read assay. TCRdb used MiXCR to reprocess the PCR reads, holding one entry per CDR3 protein. The sample carries 9,500 to 15,000 distinct CDR3 sequences, 50% recorded once. These TCRs are of unknown antigen specificity. Sequences were obtained from CD4+ T cells from blood, cultured in vitro. These receptors all come from a human donor who had recovered from COVID-19.

This rearrangement joins TRBV24-1 to TRBJ1-2; no reliable D call. The germline gives CDR1 KGHDR, CDR2 SFDVKD. The CDR3 covers 11 residues. Between the trimmed V and J ends, which lost 9 bases and 6 bases, there was a span of 10 bases. As DNA, the CDR3 is TGTGCCACCGGAACTACAGATGGCTACACCTTC. It is translated as CATGTTDGYTF.

V gene TRBV19 combines with J gene TRBJ2-1; 7 bases match TRBD1. CDR3 length: 16 residues. Germline V lookup: CDR1 LNHDA, CDR2 SQIVND (reference sequence). Trimming cost V 4 bases and J 4 bases; bases outside gene matches: 10. The CDR3 DNA reads as TGTGCCAGTAGTACGTCAGGGTCAGGGGGTTACAATGAGCAGTTCTTC. This gives the protein CASSTSGSGGYNEQFF.

The J gene is TRBJ2-3, the V gene TRBV5-1; D uncertain. In germline, CDR1 is SGHRS, CDR2 YFSETQ. This CDR3 has 16 amino acids. The V and J ends lost 0 bases and 0 bases respectively, with 11 bases between them. In nucleotides, the CDR3 is TGCGCCAGCAGCTTGGTGAGCACAGCGAGCACAGATACGCAGTATTTT. Translated, it gives CASSLVSTASTDTQYF.

The chain joins TRBV20-1 to TRBJ2-2; weak D call: TRBD1 (5 bases). CDR1 and CDR2 (germline): DFQATT, SNEGSKA (reference sequence). The CDR3 spans 12 residues. The CDR3 region is CSVGQNTGELFF. The CDR3 DNA is TGCAGCGTTGGACAGAACACCGGGGAGCTGTTTTTT.

The rearrangement uses TRBV15 and TRBJ2-1; D remains unclear. The germline V gene encodes CDR1 LNHNV and CDR2 YYDKDF (reference sequence). This CDR3 is built from 14 residues. Trimming shortened V by 3 bases and J by 4 bases, and 10 bases separated the two germline ends. In DNA, the CDR3 is TGTGCCACCAGCAGGCCCCCCAGGTACAATGAGCAGTTCTTC. It codes for CATSRPPRYNEQFF. Based on the CDR3 plus reference TRBV15 and TRBJ2-1, the full variable domain is DAMVIQNPRYQVTQFGKPVTLSCSQTLNHNVMYWYQQKSSQAPKLLFHYYDKDFNNEADTPDNFQSRRPNTSFCFLDIRSPGLGDTAMYLCATSRPPRYNEQFFGPGTRLTVL.

The chain combines TRBV11-2 with TRBJ2-1; TRBD2 might be the D (5 bases). Germline V gene data show CDR1 as SGHAT and CDR2 as FQNNGV. The CDR3 is 13 residues long. With 3 bases removed from V and 5 bases from J, the gap between germline ends came to 8 bases. The CDR3 region is CASSLERNNEQFF. CDR3 nucleotides: TGTGCCAGCAGCTTGGAGCGGAACAATGAGCAGTTCTTC. Full variable domain (remainder filled in from reference TRBV11-2 and TRBJ2-1): EAGVAQSPRYKIIEKRQSVAFWCNPISGHATLYWYQQILGQGPKLLIQFQNNGVVDDSQLPKDRFSAERLKGVDSTLKIQPAKLEDSAVYLCASSLERNNEQFFGPGTRLTVL.

This clonotype has only a few counts. The V call is TRBV29-1, the J call TRBJ2-2; D call uncertain. Trimming removed 8 bases from V and 4 bases from J, with 14 bases in between. The V gene's germline CDR1 is SQVTM and CDR2 ANQGSEA. The CDR3 totals 13 residues. The CDR3 coding sequence is TGCAGCATCCGGACGGTGAGCACCGGGGAGCTGTTTTTT. Its translation: CSIRTVSTGELFF.

The chain is built from TRBV30 and TRBJ2-7; no clear D. V lost 2 bases, J lost 4 bases, and 9 bases lay in between. The CDR3 loop spans 12 amino acids. Germline V CDR1 and CDR2: GTSNPN, SVGIG (reference sequence). DNA of the CDR3: TGTGCCTGGAGTTTCAACAGTTACGAGCAGTACTTC. This gives the protein CAWSFNSYEQYF. Full variable domain (outside the CDR3, taken from reference TRBV30 and TRBJ2-7): SQTIHQWPATLVQPVGSPLSLECTVEGTSNPNLYWYRQAAGRGLQLLFYSVGIGQISSEVPQNLSASRPQDRQFILSSKKLLLSDSGFYLCAWSFNSYEQYFGPGTRLTVT.

This clonotype was observed a handful of times. The chain couples TRBV20-1 to TRBJ2-1, with D perhaps matching TRBD1 or TRBD2 (6 bases each). V was shortened by 6 bases and J by 6 bases, with 18 bases between the two germline ends. The CDR3 is made up of 14 amino acids. Looked up from germline, CDR1 is DFQATT and CDR2 is SNEGSKA (reference sequence). Here the CDR3 reads CSALTPQGGNEQFF. CDR3 in DNA: TGCAGTGCCCTCACCCCACAGGGAGGCAATGAGCAGTTCTTC.

This clonotype has just a few counts. The chain recombines TRBV5-4 with TRBJ1-2, with D tentatively TRBD1 (5 bases). Germline values: CDR1 SGHNT, CDR2 YYREEE (reference sequence). The ends were cut back, 6 bases at V and 2 bases at J, with 17 bases in the middle. The CDR3 is made up of 15 amino acids. This CDR3 reads CASTLGGTINYGYTF. The CDR3 bases are TGTGCCAGCACCCTAGGAGGGACGATCAACTATGGCTACACCTTC.

V and J are TRBV11-2 and TRBJ1-1; the match to TRBD1 covers 7 bases. CDR1 is SGHAT, CDR2 FQNNGV, per germline. Losses at the gene ends were 4 bases for V and 8 bases for J; bases not matched to a gene: 4. The CDR3 length is 12 residues. The CDR3 sequence: CASSSRTGEAFF. The CDR3 DNA sequence: TGTGCCAGCAGCTCCCGGACAGGCGAAGCTTTCTTT.

This clonotype is labeled as large. The chain joins TRBV18 to TRBJ2-7; D gene uncertain. Looked up from germline, CDR1 is KGHSH and CDR2 is LQKENI. Trimming removed 2 bases from V and 5 bases from J, with 7 bases in between. The CDR3 sequence is 12 residues long. CDR3 protein: CASSPGIHEQYF. CDR3 nucleotides: TGTGCCAGCTCACCAGGCATTCACGAGCAGTACTTC.

The V gene is TRBV20-1, the J gene TRBJ2-6; TRBD2 agrees at 7 bases. This CDR3 spans 17 amino acids. Germline CDR1 is DFQATT and CDR2 is SNEGSKA (reference sequence). The V and J ends lost 4 bases and 0 bases, in that order; junction bases with no gene match: 9. Here the CDR3 reads CSANSDREDSGANVLTF. CDR3 sequence (DNA): TGCAGTGCTAATTCCGATCGGGAGGACTCTGGGGCCAACGTCCTGACTTTC.

The genes are TRBV20-1 and TRBJ1-1; tentatively, D is TRBD1 (5 bases). CDR3 length equals 18 residues. V was shortened by 0 bases and J by 1 base, with 21 bases between the two germline ends. Germline V gives CDR1 DFQATT, CDR2 SNEGSKA (reference sequence). CDR3 sequence (DNA): TGCAGTGCTAGAGACGCCACAGGCTACGGGGTAGCGAACACTGAAGCTTTCTTT. This translates into CSARDATGYGVANTEAFF.

The V call is TRBV18, the J call TRBJ2-5; 11 bases agree with TRBD1. Trimming cost V 4 bases and J 2 bases; bases outside gene matches: 6. CDR3 length: 16 amino acids. The germline V gene encodes CDR1 KGHSH and CDR2 LQKENI. The CDR3 region has the DNA TGTGCCAGCTCACTCCTCGGGACAGGGGGACAAGAGACCCAGTACTTC. Translated: CASSLLGTGGQETQYF.

The chain uses TRBV7-9 and TRBJ2-1; 9 bases align to TRBD1. The CDR3 loop spans 16 amino acids. CDR1 and CDR2 from the germline V gene are SEHNR and FQNEAQ (reference sequence). J was trimmed by 7 bases and V by 1 base; bases with no gene match: 8. CDR3 residues: CASSLGRDRVRNEQFF. The CDR3 region has the DNA TGTGCCAGCAGCTTAGGCAGGGACAGGGTTAGGAATGAGCAGTTCTTC.

A single count supports this clonotype. The rearrangement links TRBV7-9 to TRBJ2-1, with 13 bases lining up with TRBD2. The CDR3 is 17 amino acids. With V trimmed by 4 bases and J by 9 bases, 12 bases remained unmatched. Germline V gene lookup returns CDR1 SEHNR and CDR2 FQNEAQ (reference sequence). The CDR3 bases are TGTGCCAGCAGCTCCGGGACTAGCGGGACCCAAAGGGGTGAGCAGTTCTTC. Its protein product is CASSSGTSGTQRGEQFF.

The CDR3 protein is CASTRGGDQPQHF. In DNA form, the CDR3 reads TGTGCCAGCACAAGGGGTGGAGATCAGCCCCAGCATTTT. V gene TRBV6-1 combines with J gene TRBJ1-5; the D gene is possibly TRBD1 (5 bases). This CDR3 region has 13 residues. Germline V gene lookup returns CDR1 MNHNS and CDR2 SASEGT. V lost 7 bases to trimming and J lost 5 bases, with 12 bases between them.

A few counts support this clonotype. The V call is TRBV7-2, the J call TRBJ2-5; 13 bases fit TRBD2. The germline V gene has CDR1 SGHTA and CDR2 FQGNSA. The V and J ends lost 4 bases and 5 bases, in that order; junction bases with no gene match: 10. This CDR3 contains 17 residues. This CDR3 reads CASSWGTSGRAGETQYF. In DNA form, the CDR3 reads TGTGCCAGCAGCTGGGGAACTAGCGGGAGGGCCGGGGAGACCCAGTACTTC.